These 11 T cell receptor beta chains originate from one sample sequenced in a study of blood T cell repertoires in COVID-19 (dated by TCRdb to 2019 to 2021). Receptor amplification or capture employed the immunoSEQ multiplex PCR assay. TCRdb carries this immuneACCESS record with in-frame sequences only. Its versions omit some clonotypes, under half of them owing to an unresolved V gene in the studies checked, with the rest unexplained. The table for this sample lists about 200,000 clones; around 86% of them were counted only once. The ten largest clonotypes hold about 6% of the sample. The sample consisted of peripheral blood. The receptors shown here come from an elderly man with acute or convalescent COVID-19.

The rearrangement uses TRBV29-1 and TRBJ1-1, with D perhaps TRBD1 (6 bases). Trimming pared 7 bases from V and 11 bases from J, leaving 17 bases between. Germline-derived CDR1 and CDR2 are SQVTM and ANQGSEA. There are 11 residues in the CDR3. CDR3 region: CSARGEAVAFF. The CDR3 region has the DNA TGCAGCGCCAGGGGAGAGGCGGTTGCTTTCTTT.

The chain is built from TRBV19 and TRBJ1-5; 12 bases map to TRBD1. The V segment lost 3 bases and the J segment 6 bases; nucleotides outside the gene matches: 3. Germline CDR1 reads LNHDA; CDR2 reads SQIVND (reference sequence). The CDR3 runs 15 residues. This CDR3 is CASSMGTGGGQPQHF. In nucleotides, the CDR3 is TGTGCCAGTAGTATGGGGACAGGGGGCGGTCAGCCCCAGCATTTT.

V and J are TRBV5-1 and TRBJ2-7; D not resolved. Germline CDR1 is SGHRS and CDR2 is YFSETQ. This CDR3 region has 11 residues. The V and J ends lost 3 bases and 8 bases respectively, with 9 bases between them. CDR3 sequence: CASSSGTKQYF. CDR3 coding DNA: TGCGCCAGCAGCTCCGGTACGAAGCAGTACTTC.

CDR3 sequence reads: CAWSGYSRLAGGTDTQYF. The CDR3 nucleotides read TGTGCCTGGAGTGGGTATTCTAGGCTAGCGGGAGGAACAGATACGCAGTATTTT. The chain couples TRBV30 to TRBJ2-3, with 11 bases lining up with TRBD2. The V gene's germline CDR1 is GTSNPN and CDR2 SVGIG (reference sequence). The junction had 12 bases not matched to a gene; V was cut back by 1 base and J by 3 bases. The CDR3 consists of 18 residues. The full variable domain, completed using reference TRBV30 and TRBJ2-3, is SQTIHQWPATLVQPVGSPLSLECTVEGTSNPNLYWYRQAAGRGLQLLFYSVGIGQISSEVPQNLSASRPQDRQFILSSKKLLLSDSGFYLCAWSGYSRLAGGTDTQYFGPGTRLTVL.

This clone occurred a few times. This chain joins TRBV10-2 and TRBJ2-2, with TRBD1 matching 8 bases. V shed 4 bases and J 6 bases; nucleotides not matched to a gene: 10. CDR3 size: 16 residues. CDR1 is WSHSY and CDR2 is SAAADI in the germline V gene. CDR3 in amino acids: CASSVQGAVGAGELFF. In nucleotides, the CDR3 is TGCGCCAGCAGTGTTCAGGGGGCGGTTGGGGCCGGGGAGCTGTTTTTT.

CDR3 nucleotide sequence: TGTGCCAGCAGCTTAAGTCAGGGGGTAAATGAGCAGTTCTTC. This encodes CASSLSQGVNEQFF. V gene TRBV11-2 combines with J gene TRBJ2-1; 7 bases fit TRBD1. The CDR3 has 14 amino acids. V gave up 2 bases and J gave up 7 bases; unmatched junction bases: 5. Germline V gene lookup returns CDR1 SGHAT and CDR2 FQNNGV.

This chain joins TRBV19 and TRBJ2-5, with a possible D match to TRBD1 (6 bases). The V gene lost 3 bases and the J gene lost 1 base, with 9 bases spanning the gap. This CDR3 is built from 14 residues. Germline assignment: CDR1 LNHDA and CDR2 SQIVND (reference sequence). CDR3 bases: TGTGCCAGTAGTATTAGAGGGGGCCAAGAGACCCAGTACTTC. It encodes CASSIRGGQETQYF.

The chain employs TRBV2 and TRBJ1-3, with D possibly matching TRBD1 (5 bases). V lost 6 bases, J lost 0 bases, and 9 bases lay in between. The CDR3 runs 14 residues. The germline CDR1 and CDR2 sequences are SNHLY and FYNNEI. CDR3 in amino acids: CASSRQSSGNTIYF. As DNA, the CDR3 is TGTGCCAGCAGCCGACAGAGCTCTGGAAACACCATATATTTT.

The chain uses TRBV5-1 and TRBJ2-1; TRBD1 matches at 7 bases. The CDR3 covers 14 residues. Trimming removed 4 bases from V and 4 bases from J; junction bases left unmatched: 5. Germline V gene data show CDR1 as SGHRS and CDR2 as YFSETQ. In nucleotides, the CDR3 is TGCGCCAGCAGCCCGGGACAGTCATACAATGAGCAGTTCTTC. This encodes CASSPGQSYNEQFF.

This sequence joins TRBV18 and TRBJ1-5, with unresolved D. V was shortened by 3 bases and J by 2 bases, with 17 bases between the two germline ends. This CDR3 spans 17 amino acids. The germline CDR1 and CDR2 sequences are KGHSH and LQKENI. This CDR3 is CASSPGAAGLGNQPQHF. CDR3 nucleotides: TGTGCCAGCTCACCGGGCGCAGCAGGTCTGGGCAATCAGCCCCAGCATTTT.

This clone has just a few counts. The genes are TRBV27 and TRBJ2-7; 13 bases agree with TRBD2. The junction had 6 bases not matched to a gene; V was cut back by 5 bases and J by 5 bases. Germline lookup yields CDR1 MNHEY and CDR2 SMNVEV (reference sequence). This CDR3 contains 15 residues. This CDR3 reads CASSPTSGRIHEQYV. The CDR3 nucleotides are TGTGCCAGCAGTCCGACTAGCGGGAGGATCCACGAGCAGTACGTC.